The next 21 T cell receptor beta chains were all read from a single sample in a study of identical twins. Via MiXCR, TCRdb re-called the 5' RACE reads, giving one row per CDR3 protein. The data hold roughly 350,000 distinct CDR3 sequences, with roughly 12% observed a single time. The same data also contributed to another study, on yellow fever vaccine responses in identical twins.

Sample: CD8+ T cells sorted from blood. The receptors shown here come from a woman younger than 35 in good health.

The DNA of the CDR3 is TGTGCCAGCAGCCAAACGGACCTGTCCCAGTACTTC. This gives the protein CASSQTDLSQYF. J is TRBJ2-5 and V is TRBV2; unclear D gene. Trimming removed 6 bases from V and 9 bases from J, with 14 bases in between. Looked up from germline, CDR1 is SNHLY and CDR2 is FYNNEI. The CDR3 consists of 12 residues.

This clonotype was observed a handful of times. Here the CDR3 reads CASSSSPRPSGSSRTNEQFF. As DNA, the CDR3 is TGTGCCAGCAGCTCATCGCCCCGCCCTAGCGGGAGTTCTCGGACGAATGAGCAGTTCTTC. The chain is built from TRBV7-2 and TRBJ2-1, with 10 bases matching TRBD2. The V and J ends lost 4 bases and 7 bases, in that order; junction bases with no gene match: 22. Germline V lookup: CDR1 SGHTA, CDR2 FQGNSA. The CDR3 runs 20 residues.

The chain couples TRBV6-2 or TRBV6-3 to TRBJ2-3, with D possibly matching TRBD2 (6 bases). V was shortened by 2 bases and J by 4 bases, with 22 bases between the two germline ends. This CDR3 has 18 amino acids. Germline V CDR1 and CDR2: MNHEY, SVGEGT. DNA for the CDR3: TGTGCCAGCAGTTACGATATTACGGGGAGCGGGCGCGCAGATACGCAGTATTTT. It translates to CASSYDITGSGRADTQYF.

This clonotype was found a few times. This CDR3 is CASSTGPYGGYTF. The CDR3 coding sequence is TGTGCCAGCAGTACGGGACCTTATGGGGGCTACACCTTC. The chain links TRBV12-3 or TRBV12-4 to TRBJ1-2, with D possibly matching TRBD1 (5 bases). The CDR3 length is 13 residues. Between the trimmed V and J ends, which lost 5 bases and 8 bases, there was a span of 15 bases.

DNA of the CDR3: TGTGCCAGCGGCCGGGGGGGAGGGACTGAAGCTTTCTTT. Its translation: CASGRGGGTEAFF. The gene calls are TRBV27 and TRBJ1-1; perhaps TRBD1 as D (5 bases). Germline assignment: CDR1 MNHEY and CDR2 SMNVEV (reference sequence). The V and J ends lost 8 bases and 5 bases respectively, with 15 bases between them. CDR3 length equals 13 residues.

The sample holds many counts of this clonotype. CDR3 nucleotides: TGCGCCAGCAGCCAAAGGACAGCCACAACCGATGAGCAGTTCTTC. This translates into CASSQRTATTDEQFF. The chain combines TRBV4-1 with TRBJ2-1; perhaps TRBD1 as D (6 bases). The CDR3 totals 15 residues. V lost 2 bases, J lost 8 bases, and 16 bases lay in between. The germline CDR1 and CDR2 sequences are MGHRA and YSYEKL.

V is TRBV28 and J is TRBJ2-3; D gene ambiguous. In germline, CDR1 is MDHEN, CDR2 SYDVKM. V lost 5 bases to trimming and J lost 0 bases, with 9 bases between them. The CDR3 contains 14 residues. The CDR3 DNA is TGTGCCAGCAGTCAGCAACAGAGCACAGATACGCAGTATTTT. Translated: CASSQQQSTDTQYF. The full variable domain, completed using reference TRBV28 and TRBJ2-3, is DVKVTQSSRYLVKRTGEKVFLECVQDMDHENMFWYRQDPGLGLRLIYFSYDVKMKEKGDIPEGYSVSREKKERFSLILESASTNQTSMYLCASSQQQSTDTQYFGPGTRLTVL.

This clonotype showed up just once. This chain links TRBV20-1 with TRBJ2-7, with 7 bases aligning to TRBD1. J was trimmed by 3 bases and V by 3 bases; bases with no gene match: 8. CDR1 and CDR2 from the germline V gene are DFQATT and SNEGSKA (reference sequence). The CDR3 extends over 14 amino acids. This CDR3 is CSASDREILYEQYF. As DNA, the CDR3 is TGCAGTGCTAGTGACAGGGAAATTCTCTACGAGCAGTACTTC.

This clonotype was observed many times. The gene calls are TRBV20-1 and TRBJ1-6, with TRBD1 as a possible D gene (5 bases). There are 19 residues in the CDR3. Trimming removed 1 base from V and 9 bases from J, with 28 bases in between. Germline CDR1 is DFQATT and CDR2 is SNEGSKA (reference sequence). The CDR3 reads CSARVRPQRTYERGSPLHF. The CDR3, as DNA: TGCAGTGCTAGAGTAAGGCCCCAAAGGACATATGAGAGGGGTTCACCCCTCCACTTT.

The chain carries TRBV20-1 and TRBJ1-1; D remains ambiguous. This CDR3 is built from 11 residues. Germline V CDR1 and CDR2: DFQATT, SNEGSKA (reference sequence). Trimming stripped 1 base from V and 5 bases from J, with 5 bases between. The DNA of the CDR3 is TGCAGTGCTAGAGGTCGTACTGAAGCTTTCTTT. It specifies CSARGRTEAFF.

Only a few counts were recorded for this clonotype. The chain carries TRBV15 and TRBJ1-5; TRBD1 matches 7 bases. Trimming cost V 0 bases and J 11 bases; bases outside gene matches: 13. The CDR3 is made up of 16 amino acids. CDR1 is LNHNV, CDR2 YYDKDF, per germline (reference sequence). CDR3: CATSRDHGRGEATQHF. The CDR3 DNA reads TGTGCCACCAGCAGAGATCATGGCAGGGGGGAGGCGACCCAGCATTTT.

This chain links TRBV7-9 with TRBJ1-6; 8 nucleotides agree with TRBD1. In germline, CDR1 is SEHNR, CDR2 FQNEAQ (reference sequence). The CDR3 runs 15 residues. The V gene end was trimmed by 4 bases and the J gene end by 9 bases; junction bases not matched to a gene: 8. The DNA for the CDR3 is TGTGCCAGCAGCTCGGGACAGGTCCCTTCTTCACCCCTCCACTTT. Protein product: CASSSGQVPSSPLHF.

The chain employs TRBV28 and TRBJ1-2, with 7 bases aligning to TRBD1. The V segment lost 8 bases and the J segment 5 bases; nucleotides outside the gene matches: 11. Germline assignment: CDR1 MDHEN and CDR2 SYDVKM. The CDR3 contains 14 residues. CDR3 region: CASLRSGTVYGYTF. CDR3 coding DNA: TGTGCCAGCCTCCGGTCAGGGACAGTGTATGGCTACACCTTC.

The chain recombines TRBV7-9 with TRBJ2-5; possibly TRBD1 for D (6 bases). The ends were cut back, 6 bases at V and 3 bases at J, with 17 bases in the middle. CDR1 and CDR2 from the germline V gene are SEHNR and FQNEAQ (reference sequence). This CDR3 has 15 amino acids. CDR3 nucleotides: TGTGCCAGCAGACCCCCCCCGGACAGTAAAGAGACCCAGTACTTC. It specifies CASRPPPDSKETQYF.

This clonotype came up a few times. The chain recombines TRBV7-2 with TRBJ2-7; 9 bases line up with TRBD2. CDR3 length: 15 amino acids. Germline assignment: CDR1 SGHTA and CDR2 FQGNSA. The V segment lost 3 bases and the J segment 1 base; nucleotides outside the gene matches: 4. As DNA, the CDR3 is TGTGCCAGCAGCTTCCGCGGGGGGGGTTCCTACGAGCAGTACGTC. It specifies CASSFRGGGSYEQYV.

The rearrangement uses TRBV2 and TRBJ2-7, with D perhaps matching TRBD2 (5 bases). The CDR3 has 16 residues. Per the germline V gene, CDR1 is SNHLY and CDR2 is FYNNEI. V dropped 0 bases and J dropped 3 bases, with 15 bases sitting between them. DNA of the CDR3: TGTGCCAGCAGTGAAGCGCAGGCCAGCGGATACTACGAGCAGTACTTC. It translates to CASSEAQASGYYEQYF.

This clonotype was seen more than once but under ten times. The V and J genes are TRBV7-7 and TRBJ2-7, with D possibly matching TRBD1 (5 bases). CDR3 length: 13 residues. The V gene's germline CDR1 is SSHAT and CDR2 FNYEAQ (reference sequence). Trimming removed 1 base at V and 5 bases at J, with 9 bases between. CDR3 in DNA: TGTGCCAGCAGCTTAGTCTGGGGCGACGAGCAGTACTTC. It yields the protein CASSLVWGDEQYF.

The CDR3 reads CASSKSGNRELFF. The CDR3 coding sequence is TGTGCCAGCAGTAAATCAGGGAACAGGGAGCTGTTTTTT. V usage is TRBV27 and J usage is TRBJ2-2; weak D call: TRBD1 (5 bases). The CDR3 has 13 amino acids. The V gene's germline CDR1 is MNHEY and CDR2 SMNVEV (reference sequence). V dropped 5 bases and J dropped 9 bases, with 13 bases sitting between them.

This clonotype was counted a few times. This sequence joins TRBV29-1 and TRBJ1-1; 9 positions match TRBD1. The CDR3 has 16 amino acids. Germline V CDR1 and CDR2: SQVTM, ANQGSEA. The V segment lost 3 bases and the J segment 1 base; nucleotides outside the gene matches: 9. The CDR3 here is CSVEPDRGFWNTEAFF. In nucleotides, the CDR3 is TGCAGCGTTGAGCCGGACAGGGGATTTTGGAACACTGAAGCTTTCTTT.

The rearrangement joins TRBV6-4 to TRBJ2-2; TRBD2 matches 9 bases. The CDR3 runs to 14 residues. CDR1 is MRHNA and CDR2 is SNTAGT in the germline V gene. Germline trimming cut 8 bases from V and 3 bases from J; bases unmatched to any gene: 4. The CDR3 loop is CASAIAGDTGELFF. In DNA form, the CDR3 reads TGTGCCAGCGCTATAGCGGGAGACACCGGGGAGCTGTTTTTT.

V and J are TRBV2 and TRBJ2-1; 7 nucleotides agree with TRBD1. After removal of 3 bases from V and 6 bases from J, the junction contained 8 bases not matched to a gene. The V gene's germline CDR1 is SNHLY and CDR2 FYNNEI. This CDR3 region has 15 residues. CDR3 nucleotide sequence: TGTGCCAGCAGTGAGAGCGACAGGGCTCTCAATGAGCAGTTCTTC. Protein product: CASSESDRALNEQFF. Combining the CDR3 with reference TRBV2 and TRBJ2-1 gives the whole variable domain EPEVTQTPSHQVTQMGQEVILRCVPISNHLYFYWYRQILGQKVEFLVSFYNNEISEKSEIFDDQFSVERPDGSNFTLKIRSTKLEDSAMYFCASSESDRALNEQFFGPGTRLTVL.